This TCR beta chain stems from a study of T cells after yellow fever vaccination. Whole-study context: Fractions containing few cells were prepared with SMART-Seq v4 Ultra Low Input.

V lost 6 bases and J lost 1, with 12 bases in between. The CDR3 has 14 amino acids. CDR1 is MGHRA and CDR2 is YSYEKL in the germline V gene. Concerning this clonotype itself: Its antigen is unidentified.

Study results and limitations: A weaker secondary response peaked on day 5, the primary on day 15. FACS-sorted repertoires could contain abundant clonotypes contaminating from the bulk population.

Template switching by 5'RACE produced TCR cDNA, adding a universal primer site and UMIs. TCRdb processed the 5' RACE reads anew with MiXCR; each CDR3 protein has one entry. The sample yields under 150,000 distinct CDR3 sequences, roughly 15% seen once. V usage is TRBV4-1 and J usage is TRBJ1-1, with unresolved D. The input for sequencing was CD8+ T cells sorted from PBMCs, taken 5 days after the yellow fever booster vaccination. The sequence derives from a man in his late teens or twenties who received the YFV17D yellow fever vaccine. The CDR3 loop is CASRPWIGNTEAFF. CDR3 coding DNA: TGCGCCAGCAGGCCGTGGATTGGGAACACTGAAGCTTTCTTT.